Listed here is a single T cell receptor beta chain. Its antigen is still unknown. The data were taken from a study of human thymus T cells. Corrective cardiac surgery supplied the resected thymus tissue. Among the donors, all were healthy Finnish infants having corrective surgery for congenital heart defects. Study results and limitations: V and J genes seemed to be used with bias in thymic and blood repertoires. Overlap was high between thymic repertoires from unrelated individuals, as reported in related research.

The ends were cut back, 0 bases at V and 2 bases at J, with 17 bases in the middle. CDR3 length equals 18 residues. Germline values: CDR1 MGHRA, CDR2 YSYEKL. Sequencing used immunoSEQ multiplex PCR; TCRdb keeps in-frame clones, though not all of them. Of some 120,000 clones listed, about 93% are singletons. This sequence joins TRBV4-1 and TRBJ2-4, with D possibly being TRBD2 (6 bases). The clonotype was recovered from a boy less than two years old with a congenital heart defect but otherwise immunologically healthy. Specimen: thymus tissue. CDR3 protein: CASSQDSPTSPSKNIQYF. CDR3 DNA: TGCGCCAGCAGCCAAGATAGTCCCACTAGCCCATCCAAAAACATTCAGTACTTC.